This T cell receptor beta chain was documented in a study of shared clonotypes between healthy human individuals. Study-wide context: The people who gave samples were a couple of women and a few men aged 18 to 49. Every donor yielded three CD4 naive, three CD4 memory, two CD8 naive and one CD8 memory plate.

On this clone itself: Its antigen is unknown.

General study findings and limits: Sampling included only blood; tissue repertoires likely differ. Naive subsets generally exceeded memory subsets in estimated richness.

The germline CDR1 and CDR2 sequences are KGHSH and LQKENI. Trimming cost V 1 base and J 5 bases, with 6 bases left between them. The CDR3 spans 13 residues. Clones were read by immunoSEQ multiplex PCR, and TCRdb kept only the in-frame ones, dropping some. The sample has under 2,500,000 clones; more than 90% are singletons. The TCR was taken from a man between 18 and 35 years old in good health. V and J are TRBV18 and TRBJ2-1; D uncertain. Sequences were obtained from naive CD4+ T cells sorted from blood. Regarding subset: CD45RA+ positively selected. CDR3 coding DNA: TGTGCCAGCTCACCACAGGGCCACAATGAGCAGTTCTTC. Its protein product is CASSPQGHNEQFF.